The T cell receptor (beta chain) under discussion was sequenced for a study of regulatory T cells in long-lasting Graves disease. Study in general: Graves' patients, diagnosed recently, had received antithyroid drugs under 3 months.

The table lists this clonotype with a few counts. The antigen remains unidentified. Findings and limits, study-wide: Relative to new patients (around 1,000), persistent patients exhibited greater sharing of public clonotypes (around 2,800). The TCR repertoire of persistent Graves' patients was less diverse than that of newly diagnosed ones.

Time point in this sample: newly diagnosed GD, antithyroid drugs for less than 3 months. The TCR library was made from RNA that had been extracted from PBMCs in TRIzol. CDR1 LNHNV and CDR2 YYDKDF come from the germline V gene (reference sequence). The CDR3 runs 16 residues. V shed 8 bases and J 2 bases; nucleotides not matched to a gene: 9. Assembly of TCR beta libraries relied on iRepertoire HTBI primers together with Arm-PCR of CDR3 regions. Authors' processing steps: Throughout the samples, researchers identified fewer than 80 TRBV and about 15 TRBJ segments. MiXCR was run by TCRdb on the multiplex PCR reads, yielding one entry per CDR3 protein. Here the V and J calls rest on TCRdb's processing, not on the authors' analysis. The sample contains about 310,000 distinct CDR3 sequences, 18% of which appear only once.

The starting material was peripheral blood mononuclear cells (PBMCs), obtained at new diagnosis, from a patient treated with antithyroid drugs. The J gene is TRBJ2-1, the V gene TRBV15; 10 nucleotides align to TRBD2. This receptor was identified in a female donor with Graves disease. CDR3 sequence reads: CATQRRTSGTYNEQFF. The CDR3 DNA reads TGTGCCACCCAGAGAAGGACTAGCGGAACCTACAATGAGCAGTTCTTC.